Each of the 21 T cell receptor beta chains below was sequenced from the same sample in a study of blood T cell repertoires in COVID-19. Repertoires were generated with immunoSEQ multiplex PCR, while TCRdb's copy carries only in-frame clones and drops some. Among 200,000 to 250,000 clones listed, approximately 82% were seen once. The sequenced sample consisted of PBMCs or T cells enriched from blood (not recorded which). These receptors came from a man aged 35 to 55 who had recovered from COVID-19.

The V call is TRBV6-5, the J call TRBJ2-7; 10 bases fit TRBD2. The CDR3 runs 14 residues. V dropped 6 bases and J dropped 4; count of bases not matched to a gene: 6. From germline, CDR1 is MNHEY and CDR2 SVGAGI. This CDR3 reads CASRPLAGGYEQYF. Written as DNA, the CDR3 is TGTGCCAGCAGACCTTTAGCGGGGGGTTACGAGCAGTACTTC.

For this clone: Other nucleotide sequences from this sample produce the same CDR3. This chain joins TRBV5-6 and TRBJ1-2; D uncertain. V was pared by 0 bases and J by 1 base, with 4 bases between. The germline gives CDR1 SGHDT, CDR2 YYEEEE. The CDR3 spans 13 residues. The DNA for the CDR3 is TGTGCCAGCAGCTTGGGACTTAACTATGGCTACACCTTC. It translates to CASSLGLNYGYTF.

The V and J genes are TRBV7-2 and TRBJ2-5; D is perhaps TRBD2 (6 bases). The CDR3 totals 15 residues. Looked up from germline, CDR1 is SGHTA and CDR2 is FQGNSA. Trimming cost V 3 bases and J 5 bases, with 16 bases left between them. CDR3 residues: CASSFGGAVRETQYF. The CDR3 nucleotides are TGTGCCAGCAGCTTTGGCGGGGCAGTTAGGGAGACCCAGTACTTC.

The V call is TRBV5-1, the J call TRBJ2-4; D is perhaps TRBD2 (5 bases). The germline V gene encodes CDR1 SGHRS and CDR2 YFSETQ. CDR3 length equals 14 residues. With 0 bases removed from V and 3 bases from J, the gap between germline ends came to 7 bases. The CDR3 DNA sequence: TGCGCCAGCAGCTTGGGTGGAGGCAAAAACATTCAGTACTTC. This translates into CASSLGGGKNIQYF.

The chain has TRBV18 and TRBJ2-7; 7 nucleotides match TRBD1. Germline V gene lookup returns CDR1 KGHSH and CDR2 LQKENI. V shed 6 bases and J 2 bases; nucleotides not matched to a gene: 4. The CDR3 is 13 residues long. The CDR3 region has the DNA TGTGCCAGCTCCCGCGGACAGGCCTACGAGCAGTACTTC. It encodes CASSRGQAYEQYF.

J is TRBJ1-1 and V is TRBV30, with D tentatively TRBD1 (5 bases). CDR1 and CDR2 (germline): GTSNPN, SVGIG (reference sequence). The CDR3 runs 16 residues. Trimming removed 2 bases at V and 1 base at J, with 17 bases between. This CDR3 is CAWSMYLSTGNTEAFF. The CDR3, as DNA: TGTGCCTGGAGTATGTACCTCTCTACAGGGAACACTGAAGCTTTCTTT.

The CDR3 reads CASSINTGGTEAFF. In nucleotides, the CDR3 is TGCGCCAGCAGCATTAATACAGGGGGCACTGAAGCTTTCTTT. The chain uses TRBV5-1 and TRBJ1-1; 8 bases fit TRBD1. V was clipped by 4 bases and J by 4 bases; unmatched bases: 6. The CDR3 loop spans 14 amino acids. Germline V lookup: CDR1 SGHRS, CDR2 YFSETQ.

Note on this clone: Other nucleotide sequences in the sample specify the same CDR3. For the CDR3, the DNA is TGTGCCAGCAGCGTGGCTAGCGGTAGCACAGATACGCAGTATTTT. Amino acid sequence: CASSVASGSTDTQYF. The genes are TRBV9 and TRBJ2-3; 7 bases line up with TRBD2. The CDR3 contains 15 residues. Germline V gene sequence: CDR1 SGDLS, CDR2 YYNGEE. Trimming cost V 2 bases and J 0 bases; bases outside gene matches: 3.

CDR3 in amino acids: CASSLAAGGPQHF. Written as DNA, the CDR3 is TGTGCCAGCAGTTTGGCCGCGGGGGGGCCCCAGCATTTT. This rearrangement joins TRBV12-3 or TRBV12-4 to TRBJ1-5, with TRBD1 as a possible D gene (5 bases). This CDR3 region has 13 residues. Trimming cost V 3 bases and J 9 bases, with 12 bases left between them.

Remarks on this clone: Other DNA sequences of this sample code for an identical CDR3. The chain joins TRBV7-3 to TRBJ1-1, with a weak D call TRBD1 (5 bases). The germline V gene encodes CDR1 SGHTA and CDR2 FQGTGA. Trimming shortened V by 3 bases and J by 4 bases, and 9 bases separated the two germline ends. The CDR3 spans 13 residues. CDR3 loop: CASSLQGSTEAFF. CDR3 DNA: TGTGCCAGCAGCTTGCAGGGCTCCACTGAAGCTTTCTTT.

The chain has TRBV2 and TRBJ2-1; 7 bases are a match to TRBD1. V was clipped by 7 bases and J by 7 bases; unmatched bases: 10. CDR3 length equals 14 residues. Germline loops: CDR1 SNHLY, CDR2 FYNNEI. The CDR3 sequence is CASKTGTAGNEQFF. CDR3 nucleotide sequence: TGTGCCAGCAAAACCGGGACAGCCGGAAATGAGCAGTTCTTC.

The chain recombines TRBV7-2 with TRBJ2-7; TRBD2 is a possible D gene (7 bases). Germline CDR1 reads SGHTA; CDR2 reads FQGNSA. The ends were cut back, 1 base at V and 4 bases at J, with 11 bases in the middle. The CDR3 loop spans 14 amino acids. The CDR3 is CASSLGGGPYEQYF. In DNA, the CDR3 is TGTGCCAGCAGCTTAGGGGGGGGGCCGTACGAGCAGTACTTC.

The chain couples TRBV5-4 to TRBJ2-5; 7 bases line up with TRBD1. Germline CDR1 SGHNT, CDR2 YYREEE (reference sequence). J was trimmed by 1 base and V by 4 bases; bases with no gene match: 4. The CDR3 extends over 14 amino acids. The CDR3, as DNA: TGTGCCAGCAGCACCGGGACAGCCCAAGAGACCCAGTACTTC. Translation gives CASSTGTAQETQYF. The full variable domain, rest sourced from reference TRBV5-4 and TRBJ2-5, is ETGVTQSPTHLIKTRGQQVTLRCSSQSGHNTVSWYQQALGQGPQFIFQYYREEENGRGNFPPRFSGLQFPNYSSELNVNALELDDSALYLCASSTGTAQETQYFGPGTRLLVL.

This rearrangement joins TRBV19 to TRBJ1-3; D gene uncertain. The ends were cut back, 7 bases at V and 0 bases at J, with 7 bases in the middle. The CDR3 has 13 amino acids. Germline V gene sequence: CDR1 LNHDA, CDR2 SQIVND (reference sequence). CDR3 bases: TGTGCCAGTACTGCCAGCTCTGGAAACACCATATATTTT. This codes for CASTASSGNTIYF.

The chain links TRBV9 to TRBJ2-1, with 16 bases that match TRBD2. The CDR3 consists of 16 residues. J was trimmed by 12 bases and V by 1 base; bases with no gene match: 7. Germline V gene sequence: CDR1 SGDLS, CDR2 YYNGEE. The CDR3, as DNA: TGTGCCAGCAGCGTAATGGGGACTAGCGGGGGGGCAAGGCAGTTCTTC. Translated: CASSVMGTSGGARQFF. The entire variable domain, with the rest obtained from reference TRBV9 and TRBJ2-1, is as follows: DSGVTQTPKHLITATGQRVTLRCSPRSGDLSVYWYQQSLDQGLQFLIQYYNGEERAKGNILERFSAQQFPDLHSELNLSSLELGDSALYFCASSVMGTSGGARQFFGPGTRLTVL.

This clone was detected a few times. This sequence joins TRBV11-1 and TRBJ1-2; no firm D call. This CDR3 has 13 residues. V lost 5 bases and J lost 4, with 11 bases in between. The germline V gene encodes CDR1 SGHAT and CDR2 FQDESV (reference sequence). This CDR3 is CASSPDDTYGYTF. The CDR3 DNA sequence: TGTGCCAGCAGCCCAGACGACACCTATGGCTACACCTTC.

In this sample, this clone turned up once. The chain recombines TRBV6-5 with TRBJ1-2, with 7 bases aligning to TRBD1. With 0 bases clipped from V and 5 bases from J, the junction kept 9 bases outside the gene matches. CDR3 size: 16 residues. Germline CDR1 MNHEY, CDR2 SVGAGI. The CDR3 coding sequence is TGTGCCAGCAGTTACTCAGGGACAGCCGGCGGGTATGGCTACACCTTC. Protein sequence: CASSYSGTAGGYGYTF.

The gene calls are TRBV7-3 and TRBJ2-2; D ambiguous. The CDR3 loop spans 13 amino acids. V was shortened by 2 bases and J by 6 bases, with 7 bases between the two germline ends. CDR1 is SGHTA and CDR2 is FQGTGA in the germline V gene. CDR3 region: CASSLLGPGELFF. In DNA form, the CDR3 reads TGTGCCAGCAGCTTACTAGGTCCCGGGGAGCTGTTTTTT.

The genes are TRBV2 and TRBJ2-5, with a possible D match to TRBD2 (5 bases). Germline CDR1 reads SNHLY; CDR2 reads FYNNEI. This CDR3 comprises 14 residues. Trimming took 2 bases from V and 4 from J, leaving 11 bases between them. The CDR3 DNA sequence: TGTGCCAGCAGTGAAAGGCGGGTGTCAGAGACCCAGTACTTC. Residues: CASSERRVSETQYF.

This chain joins TRBV5-1 and TRBJ1-1, with D possibly being TRBD1 (6 bases). Per the germline V gene, CDR1 is SGHRS and CDR2 is YFSETQ. The germline V and J ends were trimmed by 4 bases and 5 bases, with 15 bases remaining between them. This CDR3 comprises 14 residues. This CDR3 reads CASSLGHRETEAFF. The CDR3 DNA sequence: TGCGCCAGCAGCCTCGGTCACAGGGAGACTGAAGCTTTCTTT.

Ten or more counts support this clone. The chain combines TRBV5-4 with TRBJ1-2, with D unresolved. The CDR3 spans 12 residues. V was pared by 2 bases and J by 5 bases, with 7 bases between. Per germline, CDR1 SGHNT and CDR2 YYREEE (reference sequence). The CDR3 loop is CASSFERYGYTF. The CDR3 nucleotides read TGTGCCAGCAGCTTCGAACGGTATGGCTACACCTTC.